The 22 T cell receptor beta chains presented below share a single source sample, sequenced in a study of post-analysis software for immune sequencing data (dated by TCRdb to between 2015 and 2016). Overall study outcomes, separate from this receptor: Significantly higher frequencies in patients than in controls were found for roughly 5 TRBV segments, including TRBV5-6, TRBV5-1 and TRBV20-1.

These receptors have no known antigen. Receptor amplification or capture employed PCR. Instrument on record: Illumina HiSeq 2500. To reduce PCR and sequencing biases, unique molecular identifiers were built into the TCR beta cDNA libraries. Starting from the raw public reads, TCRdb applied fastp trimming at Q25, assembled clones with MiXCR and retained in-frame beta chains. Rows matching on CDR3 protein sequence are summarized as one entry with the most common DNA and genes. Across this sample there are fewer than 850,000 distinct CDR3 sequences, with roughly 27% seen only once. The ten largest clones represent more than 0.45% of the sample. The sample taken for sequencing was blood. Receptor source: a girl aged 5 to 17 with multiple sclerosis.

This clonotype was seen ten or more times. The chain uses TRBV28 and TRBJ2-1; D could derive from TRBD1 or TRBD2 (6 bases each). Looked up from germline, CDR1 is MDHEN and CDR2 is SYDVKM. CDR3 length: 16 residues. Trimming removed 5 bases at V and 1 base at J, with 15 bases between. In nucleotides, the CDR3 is TGTGCCAGCAGTCCCCGAGGGGGGTTATCCTACAATGAGCAGTTCTTC. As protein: CASSPRGGLSYNEQFF.

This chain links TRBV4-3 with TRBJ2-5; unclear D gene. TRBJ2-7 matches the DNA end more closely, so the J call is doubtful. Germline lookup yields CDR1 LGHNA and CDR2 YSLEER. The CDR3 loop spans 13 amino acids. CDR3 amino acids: CASSPKHGNEQYF. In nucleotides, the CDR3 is TGCGCCAGCAGCCCAAAACACGGTAACGAGCAGTACTTC.

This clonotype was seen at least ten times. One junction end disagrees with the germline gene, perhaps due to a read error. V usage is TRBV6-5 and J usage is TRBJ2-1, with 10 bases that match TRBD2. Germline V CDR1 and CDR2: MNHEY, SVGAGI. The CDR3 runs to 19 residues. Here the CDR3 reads CASSYSSPSGGHPYNDQFF. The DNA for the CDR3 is TGTGCCAGCAGTTACTCGAGTCCTAGCGGGGGCCACCCCTACAATGATCAGTTCTTC.

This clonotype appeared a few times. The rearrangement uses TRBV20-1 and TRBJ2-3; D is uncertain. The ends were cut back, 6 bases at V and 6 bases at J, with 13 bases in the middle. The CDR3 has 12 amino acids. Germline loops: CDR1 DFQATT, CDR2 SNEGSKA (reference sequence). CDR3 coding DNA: TGCAGTGCCCAGTCACGGTCGGATACGCAGTATTTT. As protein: CSAQSRSDTQYF.

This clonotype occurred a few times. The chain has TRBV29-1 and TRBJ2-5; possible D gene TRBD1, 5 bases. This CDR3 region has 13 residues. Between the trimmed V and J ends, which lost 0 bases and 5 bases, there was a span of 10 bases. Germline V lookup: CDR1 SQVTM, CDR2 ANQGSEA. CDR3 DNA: TGCAGCGTTGAAGATGGACACCGGGAGACCCAGTACTTC. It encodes CSVEDGHRETQYF.

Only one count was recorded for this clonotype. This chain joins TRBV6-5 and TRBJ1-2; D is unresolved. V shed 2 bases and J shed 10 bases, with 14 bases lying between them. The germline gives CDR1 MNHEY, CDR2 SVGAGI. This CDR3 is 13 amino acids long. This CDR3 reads CASSYLDRSDYTF. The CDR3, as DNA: TGTGCCAGCAGTTACCTCGACCGGTCGGACTACACCTTC.

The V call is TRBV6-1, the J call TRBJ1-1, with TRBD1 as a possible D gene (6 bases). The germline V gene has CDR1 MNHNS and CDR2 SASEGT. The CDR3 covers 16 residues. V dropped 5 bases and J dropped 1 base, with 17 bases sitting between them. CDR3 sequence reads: CASSSPGQPRNTEAFF. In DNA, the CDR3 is TGTGCCAGCAGTTCCCCAGGACAGCCAAGGAACACTGAAGCTTTCTTT.

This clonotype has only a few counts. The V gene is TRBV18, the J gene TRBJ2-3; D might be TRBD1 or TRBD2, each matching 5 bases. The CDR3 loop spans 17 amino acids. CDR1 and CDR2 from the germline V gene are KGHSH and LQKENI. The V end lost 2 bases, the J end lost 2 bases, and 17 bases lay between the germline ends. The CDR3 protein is CASSPYEGINYTDTQYF. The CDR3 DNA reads TGTGCCAGCTCACCATACGAGGGGATAAACTACACAGATACGCAGTATTTT.

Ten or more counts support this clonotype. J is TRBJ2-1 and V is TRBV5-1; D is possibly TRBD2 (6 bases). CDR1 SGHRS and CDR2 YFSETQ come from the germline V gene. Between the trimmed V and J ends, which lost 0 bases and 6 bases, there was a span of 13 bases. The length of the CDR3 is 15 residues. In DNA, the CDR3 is TGCGCCAGCAGCTTGGGACTACGCGGGATCAATGAGCAGTTCTTC. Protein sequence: CASSLGLRGINEQFF.

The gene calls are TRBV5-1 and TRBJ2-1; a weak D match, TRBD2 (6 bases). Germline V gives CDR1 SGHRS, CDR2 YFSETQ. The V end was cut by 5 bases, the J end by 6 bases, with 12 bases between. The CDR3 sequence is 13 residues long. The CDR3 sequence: CASRWPGVNEQFF. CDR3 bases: TGCGCCAGCAGATGGCCGGGGGTCAATGAGCAGTTCTTC.

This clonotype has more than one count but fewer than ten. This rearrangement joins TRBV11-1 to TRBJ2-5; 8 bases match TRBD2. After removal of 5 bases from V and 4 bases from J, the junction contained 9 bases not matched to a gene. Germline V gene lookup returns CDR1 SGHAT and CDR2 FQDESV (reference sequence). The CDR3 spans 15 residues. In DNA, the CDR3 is TGTGCCAGCAGCCGGAATACAGCGGGGGCAGAGACCCAGTACTTC. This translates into CASSRNTAGAETQYF.

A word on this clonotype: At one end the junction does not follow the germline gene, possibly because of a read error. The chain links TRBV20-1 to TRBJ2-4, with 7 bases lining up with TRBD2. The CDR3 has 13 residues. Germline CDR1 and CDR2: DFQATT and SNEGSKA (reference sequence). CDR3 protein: CSAEAGTKNLQYF. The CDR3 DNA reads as TGCAGTGCTGAAGCGGGGACTAAAAACCTTCAGTACTTC.

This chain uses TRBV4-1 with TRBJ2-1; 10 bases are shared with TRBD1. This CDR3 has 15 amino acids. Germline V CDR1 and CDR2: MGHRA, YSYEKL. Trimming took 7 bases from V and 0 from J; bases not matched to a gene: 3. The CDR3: CASTRDRGSYNEQFF. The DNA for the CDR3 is TGCGCCAGCACGAGGGACAGGGGCTCCTACAATGAGCAGTTCTTC.

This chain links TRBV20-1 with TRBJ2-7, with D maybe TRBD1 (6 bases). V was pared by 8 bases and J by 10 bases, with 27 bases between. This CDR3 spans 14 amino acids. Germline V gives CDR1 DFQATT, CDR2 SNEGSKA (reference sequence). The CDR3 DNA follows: TGCAGTTTACACAGGGATGGGGGTGGCGAGATCCAGTACTTC. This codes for CSLHRDGGGEIQYF.

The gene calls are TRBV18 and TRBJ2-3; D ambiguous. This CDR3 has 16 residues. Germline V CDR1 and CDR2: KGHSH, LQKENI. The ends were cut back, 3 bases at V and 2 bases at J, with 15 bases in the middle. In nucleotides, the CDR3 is TGTGCCAGCTCACCCGTGTCGGGTGGGTCCACAGATACGCAGTATTTT. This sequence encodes CASSPVSGGSTDTQYF.

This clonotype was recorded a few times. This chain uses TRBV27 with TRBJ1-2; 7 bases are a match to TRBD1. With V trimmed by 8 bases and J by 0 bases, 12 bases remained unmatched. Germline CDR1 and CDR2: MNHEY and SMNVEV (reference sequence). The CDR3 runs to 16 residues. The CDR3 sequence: CASGYHHRGTNYGYTF. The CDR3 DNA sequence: TGTGCCAGCGGATACCACCACAGGGGCACTAACTATGGCTACACCTTC.

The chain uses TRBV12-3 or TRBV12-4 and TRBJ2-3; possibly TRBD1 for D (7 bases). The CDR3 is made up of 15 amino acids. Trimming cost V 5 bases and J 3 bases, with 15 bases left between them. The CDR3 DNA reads TGTGCCAGCAGTGCAGGGGGGCATGGAACAGATACGCAGTATTTT. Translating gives CASSAGGHGTDTQYF.

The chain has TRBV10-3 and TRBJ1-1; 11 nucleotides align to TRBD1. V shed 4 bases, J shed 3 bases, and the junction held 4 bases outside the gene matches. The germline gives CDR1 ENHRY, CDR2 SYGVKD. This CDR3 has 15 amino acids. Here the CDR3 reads CAISGDRGFDTEAFF. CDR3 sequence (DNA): TGTGCCATCAGTGGGGACAGGGGGTTTGACACTGAAGCTTTCTTT.

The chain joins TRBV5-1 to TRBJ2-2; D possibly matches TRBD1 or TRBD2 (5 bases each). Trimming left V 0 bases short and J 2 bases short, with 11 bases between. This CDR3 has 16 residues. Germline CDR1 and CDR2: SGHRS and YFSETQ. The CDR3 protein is CASSLGIGTNTGELFF. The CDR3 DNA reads TGCGCCAGCAGCTTGGGGATAGGGACCAACACCGGGGAGCTGTTTTTT.

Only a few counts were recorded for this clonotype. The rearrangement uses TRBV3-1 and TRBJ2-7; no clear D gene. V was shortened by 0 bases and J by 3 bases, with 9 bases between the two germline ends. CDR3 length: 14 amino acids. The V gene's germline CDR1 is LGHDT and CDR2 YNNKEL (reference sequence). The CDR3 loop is CASSQDRSYYEQYF. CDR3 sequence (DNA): TGTGCCAGCAGCCAAGATAGATCTTACTACGAGCAGTACTTC.

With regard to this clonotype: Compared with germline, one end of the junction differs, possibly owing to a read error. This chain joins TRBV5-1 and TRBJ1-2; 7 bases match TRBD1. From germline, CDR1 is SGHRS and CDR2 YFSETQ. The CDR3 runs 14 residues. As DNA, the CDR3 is TGCGCCAGCAGCTTGTGGGACAGTAACTATGGCTGCACCTTC. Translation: CASSLWDSNYGCTF. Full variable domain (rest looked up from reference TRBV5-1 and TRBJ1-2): KAGVTQTPRYLIKTRGQQVTLSCSPISGHRSVSWYQQTPGQGLQFLFEYFSETQRNKGNFPGRFSGRQFSNSRSEMNVSTLELGDSALYLCASSLWDSNYGCTFGSGTRLTVV.

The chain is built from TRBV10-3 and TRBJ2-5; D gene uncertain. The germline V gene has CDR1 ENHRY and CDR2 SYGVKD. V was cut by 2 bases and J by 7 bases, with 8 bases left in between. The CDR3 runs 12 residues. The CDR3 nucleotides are TGTGCCATCAGTGAGCCCTCTGGGACCCAGTACTTC. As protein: CAISEPSGTQYF.